The 22 T cell receptor beta chains reported below all come from one sample, sequenced in a study of blood T cell repertoires in COVID-19. Generated by immunoSEQ multiplex PCR, the TCRdb table keeps only in-frame clones and is missing some. The sample includes 70,000 or so clones, approximately 75% of them seen just once. Input material: peripheral blood. These receptors all stem from a human donor in a cohort sampled during active COVID-19.

The chain carries TRBV9 and TRBJ2-3; a weak D match, TRBD1 (6 bases). The CDR3 covers 14 residues. Germline CDR1 SGDLS, CDR2 YYNGEE. Trimming removed 2 bases at V and 7 bases at J, with 14 bases between. CDR3 nucleotides: TGTGCCAGCAGCGTGGGGCAGGGGTGGAATACGCAGTATTTT. Protein product: CASSVGQGWNTQYF.

The chain joins TRBV6-5 to TRBJ1-6; 7 bases align to TRBD1. V lost 10 bases, J lost 7 bases, and 7 bases stayed unmatched. The CDR3 has 13 amino acids. CDR1 and CDR2 (germline): MNHEY, SVGAGI. In DNA form, the CDR3 reads TGTGCCACATTCGCAGGGGGAAATTCACCCCTCCACTTT. It encodes CATFAGGNSPLHF.

This clone was detected once. The chain links TRBV19 to TRBJ2-5, with D possibly being TRBD1 (5 bases). Germline-derived CDR1 and CDR2 are LNHDA and SQIVND (reference sequence). The CDR3 spans 17 residues. Between the trimmed V and J ends, which lost 0 bases and 1 base, there was a span of 15 bases. CDR3 sequence (DNA): TGTGCCAGTAGTATAGATCTATTAACAGGTCGCCAAGAGACCCAGTACTTC. Translated, it gives CASSIDLLTGRQETQYF.

The V gene is TRBV7-9, the J gene TRBJ2-7, with a weak D call TRBD1 (6 bases). Germline-derived CDR1 and CDR2 are SEHNR and FQNEAQ (reference sequence). The CDR3 has 15 amino acids. Trimming shortened V by 3 bases and J by 3 bases, and 15 bases separated the two germline ends. CDR3 protein: CASSLGQGKSYEQYF. CDR3 nucleotide sequence: TGTGCCAGCAGCTTGGGGCAGGGGAAAAGCTACGAGCAGTACTTC. The entire variable domain, with the rest obtained from reference TRBV7-9 and TRBJ2-7, is as follows: DTGVSQNPRHKITKRGQNVTFRCDPISEHNRLYWYRQTLGQGPEFLTYFQNEAQLEKSRLLSDRFSAERPKGSFSTLEIQRTEQGDSAMYLCASSLGQGKSYEQYFGPGTRLTVT.

The chain couples TRBV27 to TRBJ2-7, with D uncertain. CDR1 and CDR2 (germline): MNHEY, SMNVEV (reference sequence). The V end lost 5 bases, the J end lost 4 bases, and 12 bases lay between the germline ends. The CDR3 loop spans 13 amino acids. CDR3 sequence: CASSTINGYEQYF. The CDR3 coding sequence is TGTGCCAGCAGTACTATCAACGGGTACGAGCAGTACTTC.

CDR3 coding DNA: TGCGCCAGCAGCCAAGATCGGGAGTACGAGCAGTACTTC. It yields the protein CASSQDREYEQYF. This chain joins TRBV4-1 and TRBJ2-7; tentatively, D is TRBD2 (6 bases). Trimming stripped 0 bases from V and 4 bases from J, with 7 bases between. The CDR3 is made up of 13 amino acids. Germline CDR1 reads MGHRA; CDR2 reads YSYEKL.

This chain's CDR3 is CASTSLEGNQPQHF. The CDR3 coding sequence is TGTGCCAGCACCTCTTTGGAGGGCAATCAGCCCCAGCATTTT. V and J are TRBV6-6 and TRBJ1-5; the D is unclear. With 7 bases removed from V and 2 bases from J, the gap between germline ends came to 12 bases. The CDR3 runs to 14 residues. CDR1 and CDR2 from the germline V gene are MNHNY and SVGAGI (reference sequence).

On this clone: This CDR3 is also generated by other DNA sequences in the sample. This chain uses TRBV7-2 with TRBJ2-7; D is ambiguous. Germline V gives CDR1 SGHTA, CDR2 FQGNSA. This CDR3 comprises 13 residues. Trimming pared 2 bases from V and 2 bases from J, leaving 7 bases between. The CDR3 sequence: CASSLTVTYEQYF. The CDR3 region has the DNA TGTGCCAGCAGCTTAACGGTAACCTACGAGCAGTACTTC. The full variable domain, its missing parts supplied by reference TRBV7-2 and TRBJ2-7, is GAGVSQSPSNKVTEKGKDVELRCDPISGHTALYWYRQSLGQGLEFLIYFQGNSAPDKSGLPSDRFSAERTGGSVSTLTIQRTQQEDSAVYLCASSLTVTYEQYFGPGTRLTVT.

This rearrangement joins TRBV4-2 to TRBJ2-3; 14 nucleotides agree with TRBD2. Germline V gene lookup returns CDR1 LGHNA and CDR2 YNFKEQ. V shed 1 base, J shed 4 bases, and the junction held 13 bases outside the gene matches. CDR3 length: 20 residues. The CDR3 coding sequence is TGTGCCAGCAGCCAAGTCCCGGGACTAGCGGGAGTGGGTTCCGCAGATACGCAGTATTTT. Protein sequence: CASSQVPGLAGVGSADTQYF.

This clone was seen a single time. This chain joins TRBV29-1 and TRBJ1-5; 7 positions match TRBD1. This CDR3 region has 13 residues. Germline CDR1 SQVTM, CDR2 ANQGSEA. The J segment lost 2 bases and the V segment lost 5 bases, leaving 3 bases of the junction unmatched. CDR3 loop: CSVQGVGNQPQHF. CDR3 sequence (DNA): TGCAGCGTTCAGGGGGTCGGCAATCAGCCCCAGCATTTT.

The chain carries TRBV19 and TRBJ2-3, with TRBD1 identical over 10 bases. The V and J ends lost 1 base and 5 bases, in that order; junction bases with no gene match: 3. CDR1 and CDR2 (germline): LNHDA, SQIVND (reference sequence). The CDR3 contains 15 residues. The CDR3 DNA follows: TGTGCCAGTAGTATAGCTAGGACAGGGGGAGATACGCAGTATTTT. This sequence encodes CASSIARTGGDTQYF.

The rearrangement links TRBV6-5 to TRBJ2-1, with TRBD2 matching 12 bases. After removal of 6 bases from V and 6 bases from J, the junction contained 6 bases not matched to a gene. CDR3 size: 15 residues. Germline V gene lookup returns CDR1 MNHEY and CDR2 SVGAGI. CDR3 region: CASSTSGRSGNEQFF. Here the CDR3 DNA reads TGTGCCAGCAGCACTAGCGGGAGGTCAGGCAATGAGCAGTTCTTC.

The chain has TRBV7-8 and TRBJ2-7; possible D gene TRBD2, 6 bases. This CDR3 region has 15 residues. Germline loops: CDR1 SGHVS, CDR2 FQNEAQ. V dropped 0 bases and J dropped 3 bases, with 12 bases sitting between them. The CDR3 DNA sequence: TGTGCCAGCAGCTTAGCGCCGGGACTCCTCTACGAGCAGTACTTC. It translates to CASSLAPGLLYEQYF.

The chain couples TRBV24-1 to TRBJ2-3; TRBD1 agrees at 10 bases. The germline CDR1 and CDR2 sequences are KGHDR and SFDVKD. The CDR3 is 14 residues long. The junction had 2 bases not matched to a gene; V was cut back by 4 bases and J by 5 bases. The CDR3 spells CATSERTGGDTQYF. In nucleotides, the CDR3 is TGTGCCACCAGTGAACGGACAGGGGGAGATACGCAGTATTTT.

The chain recombines TRBV27 with TRBJ2-7; 11 bases match TRBD2. CDR3 length equals 15 residues. The V gene's germline CDR1 is MNHEY and CDR2 SMNVEV (reference sequence). With 4 bases clipped from V and 7 bases from J, the junction kept 9 bases outside the gene matches. CDR3 DNA: TGTGCCAGCAGTTCTCTAGCGGGAGGCTTGAGAGAGCAGTACTTC. Protein product: CASSSLAGGLREQYF.

The chain recombines TRBV28 with TRBJ1-1; 8 bases agree with TRBD1. V was pared by 7 bases and J by 9 bases, with 19 bases of the junction left unmatched. CDR1 and CDR2 from the germline V gene are MDHEN and SYDVKM. There are 16 residues in the CDR3. The CDR3 sequence is CASTLRGGQGLIKAFF. DNA for the CDR3: TGTGCCAGCACTCTTCGGGGTGGACAGGGCCTGATTAAAGCTTTCTTT.

The genes are TRBV5-6 and TRBJ2-7; no clear D gene. V was clipped by 0 bases and J by 4 bases, with 5 bases between them. CDR3 length: 12 residues. Germline lookup yields CDR1 SGHDT and CDR2 YYEEEE. The CDR3 DNA is TGTGCCAGCAGCTTGGCCCAATACGAGCAGTACTTC. Amino acids: CASSLAQYEQYF.

For the CDR3, the DNA is TGTGCCAGCAGCTTTTCGGGACAGGGGTACGATGGCTACACCTTC. Residues: CASSFSGQGYDGYTF. This rearrangement joins TRBV5-4 to TRBJ1-2, with TRBD1 matching 10 bases. The CDR3 has 15 residues. Germline values: CDR1 SGHNT, CDR2 YYREEE (reference sequence). V dropped 2 bases and J dropped 6; count of bases not matched to a gene: 7. The whole variable domain, filled in from reference TRBV5-4 and TRBJ1-2, reads ETGVTQSPTHLIKTRGQQVTLRCSSQSGHNTVSWYQQALGQGPQFIFQYYREEENGRGNFPPRFSGLQFPNYSSELNVNALELDDSALYLCASSFSGQGYDGYTFGSGTRLTVV.

The V gene is TRBV6-7, the J gene TRBJ2-7; D possibly corresponds to TRBD1 (6 bases). TRBV6-7 is labeled an ORF, and its function is uncertain. This CDR3 has 14 amino acids. Trimming left V 7 bases short and J 3 bases short, with 16 bases between. CDR3 coding DNA: TGTGCCAGCACCAAAAGACAGGACAACTACGAGCAGTACTTC. It encodes CASTKRQDNYEQYF.

This chain joins TRBV6-5 and TRBJ2-7; 10 bases map to TRBD1. Germline CDR1 is MNHEY and CDR2 is SVGAGI. This CDR3 region has 15 residues. The V gene end was trimmed by 6 bases and the J gene end by 2 bases; junction bases not matched to a gene: 7. CDR3 residues: CASSSDRGPPYEQYF. The DNA of the CDR3 is TGTGCCAGCAGCTCCGACAGGGGGCCTCCCTACGAGCAGTACTTC.

The chain carries TRBV18 and TRBJ1-1, with D perhaps matching TRBD1 (5 bases). The CDR3 has 16 residues. Germline V lookup: CDR1 KGHSH, CDR2 LQKENI. Trimming pared 2 bases from V and 5 bases from J, leaving 18 bases between. The CDR3 sequence: CASSPTGQGGFTEAFF. In DNA form, the CDR3 reads TGTGCCAGCTCACCAACGGGGCAGGGAGGCTTTACTGAAGCTTTCTTT.

This chain uses TRBV19 with TRBJ1-5, with D hard to call. The CDR3 totals 15 residues. Germline lookup yields CDR1 LNHDA and CDR2 SQIVND (reference sequence). V was cut by 4 bases and J by 4 bases, with 14 bases left in between. The CDR3 nucleotides are TGTGCCAGTAGTAGTGGAGGTACCTTGAATCAGCCCCAGCATTTT. Its translation: CASSSGGTLNQPQHF.